Listed below are T cell receptor beta chains from one sample, sequenced in a study of blood T cell repertoires in COVID-19. Profiling relied on immunoSEQ multiplex PCR, and the TCRdb table lists in-frame clones only, not all of them. The table records about 68,000 clones, about 90% of them present only once. Sequenced input: peripheral blood. The receptors were gathered from a woman between 50 and 59 years old with COVID-19, enrolled during active disease. Both conserved end residues are part of each CDR3. A D gene is named only where the DNA matches it firmly. Rows give clone size only sometimes, using once, few, many, or a class for an expanded clone.

v_call: TRBV6-2/TRBV6-3; j_call: TRBJ1-5; d_call: -; clone_size: -; cdr3_aa: CASSYPTFQDRDSNQPQHF; cdr3_nt: TGTGCCAGCAGTTACCCAACTTTCCAGGACAGAGATAGCAATCAGCCCCAGCATTTT
v_call: TRBV2; j_call: TRBJ2-1; d_call: TRBD2; clone_size: -; cdr3_aa: CASTRLAGGLGSYQFF; cdr3_nt: TGTGCCAGCACCAGACTAGCGGGAGGATTGGGTTCGTATCAGTTCTTC
v_call: TRBV11-3; j_call: TRBJ2-1; d_call: TRBD2; clone_size: once; cdr3_aa: CASSLVLAGDFHEQFF; cdr3_nt: TGTGCCAGCAGCTTAGTTCTAGCGGGAGACTTCCATGAGCAGTTCTTC
v_call: TRBV10-3; j_call: TRBJ2-7; d_call: TRBD2; clone_size: -; cdr3_aa: CAISEEGYGGSSNEQYF; cdr3_nt: TGTGCCATCAGTGAGGAGGGGTATGGCGGGAGTTCAAACGAGCAGTACTTC
v_call: TRBV14; j_call: TRBJ2-5; d_call: -; clone_size: -; cdr3_aa: CASSQVFRNLGREKETQYF; cdr3_nt: TGTGCCAGCAGCCAAGTTTTTAGGAATTTGGGACGGGAGAAAGAGACCCAGTACTTC
v_call: TRBV6-6; j_call: TRBJ1-5; d_call: TRBD1; clone_size: few; cdr3_aa: CASSTTGANQPQHF; cdr3_nt: TGTGCCAGCAGCACGACAGGGGCAAATCAGCCCCAGCATTTT
v_call: TRBV7-2; j_call: TRBJ2-7; d_call: -; clone_size: -; cdr3_aa: CASSSAVRYEQYF; cdr3_nt: TGTGCCAGCAGTTCAGCGGTCCGATACGAGCAGTACTTC
v_call: TRBV12-3/TRBV12-4; j_call: TRBJ1-5; d_call: -; clone_size: few; cdr3_aa: CASSFENQPQHF; cdr3_nt: TGTGCCAGCAGTTTTGAGAATCAGCCCCAGCATTTT
v_call: TRBV5-4; j_call: TRBJ2-7; d_call: TRBD2; clone_size: -; cdr3_aa: CASSWSGTSYEQYF; cdr3_nt: TGTGCCAGCAGCTGGTCCGGGACTAGCTACGAGCAGTACTTC
v_call: TRBV30; j_call: TRBJ1-5; d_call: -; clone_size: -; cdr3_aa: CAGGRGGDSNQPQHF; cdr3_nt: TGTGCCGGAGGGCGGGGCGGGGATAGCAATCAGCCCCAGCATTTT
v_call: TRBV12-3/TRBV12-4; j_call: TRBJ2-7; d_call: -; clone_size: -; cdr3_aa: CASSYRSPREQYF; cdr3_nt: TGTGCCAGCAGTTACCGGTCCCCGAGAGAGCAGTACTTC
v_call: TRBV20-1; j_call: TRBJ2-1; d_call: TRBD1; clone_size: -; cdr3_aa: CSAPDRKGKFF; cdr3_nt: TGCAGTGCCCCGGACAGGAAAGGAAAGTTCTTC
v_call: TRBV7-2; j_call: TRBJ2-4; d_call: -; clone_size: -; cdr3_aa: CASSSWGEKDIQYF; cdr3_nt: TGTGCCAGCAGCTCCTGGGGGGAGAAGGACATTCAGTACTTC
v_call: TRBV19; j_call: TRBJ2-5; d_call: -; clone_size: -; cdr3_aa: CASSVTRRETQYF; cdr3_nt: TGTGCCAGTAGTGTGACTAGACGAGAGACCCAGTACTTC
v_call: TRBV4-3; j_call: TRBJ2-5; d_call: TRBD2; clone_size: -; cdr3_aa: CASSPRVAGVGGQETQYF; cdr3_nt: TGCGCCAGCAGCCCCCGGGTAGCGGGAGTGGGGGGCCAAGAGACCCAGTACTTC
v_call: TRBV19; j_call: TRBJ2-3; d_call: -; clone_size: -; cdr3_aa: CASRGRAGTDTQYF; cdr3_nt: TGTGCCAGTAGGGGCAGGGCGGGCACAGATACGCAGTATTTT
v_call: TRBV5-4; j_call: TRBJ2-6; d_call: -; clone_size: once; cdr3_aa: CASSPNSGANVLTF; cdr3_nt: TGTGCCAGCAGCCCCAACTCTGGGGCCAACGTCCTGACTTTC
v_call: TRBV6-1; j_call: TRBJ2-7; d_call: TRBD1; clone_size: once; cdr3_aa: CASSEGDRVQQYF; cdr3_nt: TGTGCCAGCAGTGAAGGCGACAGGGTTCAGCAGTACTTC
v_call: TRBV19; j_call: TRBJ1-2; d_call: TRBD1; clone_size: once; cdr3_aa: CASSGQGLSYTF; cdr3_nt: TGTGCCAGTAGCGGACAGGGCCTTAGCTACACCTTC
v_call: TRBV30; j_call: TRBJ2-7; d_call: TRBD2; clone_size: -; cdr3_aa: CACASGSSFNEQYF; cdr3_nt: TGTGCCTGTGCGAGCGGGAGTTCGTTCAACGAGCAGTACTTC
v_call: TRBV28; j_call: TRBJ2-7; d_call: TRBD2; clone_size: -; cdr3_aa: CASNVAGGREQYF; cdr3_nt: TGTGCCAGCAATGTAGCGGGAGGTCGGGAGCAGTACTTC
v_call: TRBV5-1; j_call: TRBJ1-4; d_call: TRBD1; clone_size: -; cdr3_aa: CASSLQGINEKLFF; cdr3_nt: TGCGCCAGCAGCCTACAGGGGATTAATGAAAAACTGTTTTTT
v_call: TRBV18; j_call: TRBJ1-1; d_call: TRBD1; clone_size: -; cdr3_aa: CASSFQGENTEAFF; cdr3_nt: TGTGCCAGCTCATTTCAGGGGGAGAACACTGAAGCTTTCTTT
v_call: TRBV10-1; j_call: TRBJ2-7; d_call: -; clone_size: -; cdr3_aa: CASSQGLTSEQYF; cdr3_nt: TGCGCCAGCAGTCAGGGTTTGACTAGCGAGCAGTACTTC
v_call: TRBV3-1/TRBV3-2; j_call: TRBJ2-3; d_call: TRBD2; clone_size: -; cdr3_aa: CASSQDPTSGIGADTQYF; cdr3_nt: TGTGCCAGCAGCCAAGATCCAACTAGCGGGATAGGGGCAGATACGCAGTATTTT
v_call: TRBV19; j_call: TRBJ2-2; d_call: -; clone_size: -; cdr3_aa: CASTQLRANTGELFF; cdr3_nt: TGTGCCAGTACCCAATTGAGAGCGAACACCGGGGAGCTGTTTTTT
v_call: TRBV20-1; j_call: TRBJ2-1; d_call: -; clone_size: -; cdr3_aa: CSANGYNEQFF; cdr3_nt: TGCAGTGCTAACGGCTACAATGAGCAGTTCTTC
v_call: TRBV2; j_call: TRBJ1-2; d_call: -; clone_size: once; cdr3_aa: CASSLTGRNYGYTF; cdr3_nt: TGTGCCAGCAGCCTGACAGGTCGAAACTATGGCTACACCTTC
v_call: TRBV29-1; j_call: TRBJ2-7; d_call: -; clone_size: -; cdr3_aa: CSAHRTRGGAYEQYF; cdr3_nt: TGCAGCGCACACCGTACTCGAGGGGGGGCCTACGAGCAGTACTTC
v_call: TRBV6-6; j_call: TRBJ1-3; d_call: TRBD1; clone_size: -; cdr3_aa: CASSGQGTGNTIYF; cdr3_nt: TGTGCCAGCAGTGGACAGGGAACTGGAAACACCATATATTTT
v_call: TRBV7-3; j_call: TRBJ2-2; d_call: -; clone_size: -; cdr3_aa: CASSLEGGGTGELFF; cdr3_nt: TGTGCCAGCAGCTTAGAGGGAGGTGGCACCGGGGAGCTGTTTTTT
v_call: TRBV12-3/TRBV12-4; j_call: TRBJ2-1; d_call: -; clone_size: -; cdr3_aa: CASRIQGTNEQFF; cdr3_nt: TGTGCCAGCAGGATACAGGGTACCAATGAGCAGTTCTTC
v_call: TRBV12-3/TRBV12-4; j_call: TRBJ2-1; d_call: -; clone_size: -; cdr3_aa: CASSATRSEQFF; cdr3_nt: TGTGCCAGCAGCGCCACGCGAAGTGAGCAGTTCTTC
v_call: TRBV21-1; j_call: TRBJ1-1; d_call: -; clone_size: -; cdr3_aa: CASSKAPRSGLRNTEAFF; cdr3_nt: TGTGCCAGCAGCAAAGCCCCGCGCTCGGGACTGAGGAACACTGAAGCTTTCTTT
v_call: TRBV6-5; j_call: TRBJ2-2; d_call: -; clone_size: -; cdr3_aa: CACKGGAGELFF; cdr3_nt: TGTGCCTGCAAAGGGGGGGCCGGGGAGCTGTTTTTT
v_call: TRBV15; j_call: TRBJ2-1; d_call: TRBD2; clone_size: -; cdr3_aa: CATSRDKFGGRGVSDEQFF; cdr3_nt: TGTGCCACCAGCAGAGATAAGTTCGGCGGGAGGGGAGTATCGGATGAGCAGTTCTTC
v_call: TRBV5-1; j_call: TRBJ1-1; d_call: -; clone_size: -; cdr3_aa: CASSLGTDSMLTEAFF; cdr3_nt: TGCGCCAGCAGCTTGGGGACGGACAGCATGCTGACTGAAGCTTTCTTT
v_call: TRBV12-2; j_call: TRBJ2-7; d_call: -; clone_size: -; cdr3_aa: CASRFYQAGETVGTYEQYF; cdr3_nt: TGTGCAAGTCGCTTCTACCAAGCGGGAGAAACGGTCGGGACCTACGAGCAGTACTTC
v_call: TRBV28; j_call: TRBJ1-2; d_call: -; clone_size: -; cdr3_aa: CASSPGLQGYTF; cdr3_nt: TGTGCCAGCAGCCCAGGGCTTCAGGGCTACACCTTC
v_call: TRBV5-4; j_call: TRBJ2-5; d_call: TRBD2; clone_size: -; cdr3_aa: CASSAGGGHQETQYF; cdr3_nt: TGTGCCAGCAGCGCGGGGGGGGGACACCAAGAGACCCAGTACTTC
v_call: TRBV10-2; j_call: TRBJ2-1; d_call: -; clone_size: -; cdr3_aa: CASSESTGQPVHNEQFF; cdr3_nt: TGCGCCAGCAGTGAGTCGACCGGACAGCCCGTCCACAATGAGCAGTTCTTC
v_call: TRBV19; j_call: TRBJ2-5; d_call: TRBD2; clone_size: -; cdr3_aa: CASSPGRQTQYF; cdr3_nt: TGTGCCAGTTCTCCCGGGAGGCAGACCCAGTACTTC
v_call: TRBV18; j_call: TRBJ2-3; d_call: TRBD1; clone_size: -; cdr3_aa: CASSPPVGGSSTDTQYF; cdr3_nt: TGTGCCAGCTCACCACCGGTAGGGGGCTCTAGCACAGATACGCAGTATTTT
v_call: TRBV5-5; j_call: TRBJ2-1; d_call: TRBD2; clone_size: -; cdr3_aa: CASSKGLAAYNEQFF; cdr3_nt: TGTGCCAGCAGCAAAGGACTAGCGGCCTACAATGAGCAGTTCTTC
v_call: TRBV11-2; j_call: TRBJ2-1; d_call: -; clone_size: once; cdr3_aa: CASSLVLGGNEQFF; cdr3_nt: TGTGCCAGCAGCTTAGTCCTCGGCGGCAATGAGCAGTTCTTC